Below are 4 T cell receptor beta chains sequenced from a single sample in a study of vaccination and CD4 T cells after COVID-19. The Oncomine TCR Beta short-read assay was applied to DNA of cultured CD4+ T cells. TCRdb recomputed calls from the PCR reads with MiXCR, one row per CDR3 protein. Of about 18,000 distinct CDR3 sequences in the sample, under 60% were seen once. The antigens for these receptors are not known. The treatment was: roughly 10-day PBMC culture with coronavirus spike peptide pools or control peptides (ViraFEST assay). Sequencing used CD4+ T cells from blood, cultured in vitro. The source is a human donor who had recovered from COVID-19.

This clonotype has a handful of counts. This chain uses TRBV7-3 with TRBJ2-2, with 8 nucleotides matching TRBD2. Germline-derived CDR1 and CDR2 are SGHTA and FQGTGA. With V trimmed by 1 base and J by 4 bases, 8 bases remained unmatched. The CDR3 length is 17 residues. The CDR3, as DNA: TGTGCCAGCAGCTTAATGGGCGGGGGGCGGCCCACCGGGGAGCTGTTTTTT. Translated: CASSLMGGGRPTGELFF.

The sample holds a few counts of this clonotype. The chain joins TRBV30 to TRBJ1-5, with unresolved D. Germline assignment: CDR1 GTSNPN and CDR2 SVGIG (reference sequence). The CDR3 totals 13 residues. Trimming took off 2 bases at V and 7 bases at J, with 12 bases between the two ends. The CDR3, as DNA: TGTGCCTGGAGTTATAGTGAGGACCAGCCCCAGCATTTT. Its protein product is CAWSYSEDQPQHF. Full variable domain (missing parts from reference TRBV30 and TRBJ1-5): SQTIHQWPATLVQPVGSPLSLECTVEGTSNPNLYWYRQAAGRGLQLLFYSVGIGQISSEVPQNLSASRPQDRQFILSSKKLLLSDSGFYLCAWSYSEDQPQHFGDGTRLSIL.

This sequence joins TRBV19 and TRBJ1-5, with a possible D match to TRBD1 (5 bases). The V and J ends lost 3 bases and 3 bases respectively, with 18 bases between them. This CDR3 region has 17 residues. Germline lookup yields CDR1 LNHDA and CDR2 SQIVND (reference sequence). The CDR3 DNA reads TGTGCCAGTAGTATTGGCCGGACACCCCAACCCAATCAGCCCCAGCATTTT. Translated: CASSIGRTPQPNQPQHF.

This clonotype was seen just once. This chain links TRBV6-1 with TRBJ1-6, with no clear D. This CDR3 comprises 13 residues. Germline values: CDR1 MNHNS, CDR2 SASEGT. V was clipped by 3 bases and J by 11 bases, with 11 bases between them. CDR3: CASSDIEQAPLHF. Here the CDR3 DNA reads TGTGCCAGCAGTGATATTGAGCAAGCACCCCTCCACTTT.